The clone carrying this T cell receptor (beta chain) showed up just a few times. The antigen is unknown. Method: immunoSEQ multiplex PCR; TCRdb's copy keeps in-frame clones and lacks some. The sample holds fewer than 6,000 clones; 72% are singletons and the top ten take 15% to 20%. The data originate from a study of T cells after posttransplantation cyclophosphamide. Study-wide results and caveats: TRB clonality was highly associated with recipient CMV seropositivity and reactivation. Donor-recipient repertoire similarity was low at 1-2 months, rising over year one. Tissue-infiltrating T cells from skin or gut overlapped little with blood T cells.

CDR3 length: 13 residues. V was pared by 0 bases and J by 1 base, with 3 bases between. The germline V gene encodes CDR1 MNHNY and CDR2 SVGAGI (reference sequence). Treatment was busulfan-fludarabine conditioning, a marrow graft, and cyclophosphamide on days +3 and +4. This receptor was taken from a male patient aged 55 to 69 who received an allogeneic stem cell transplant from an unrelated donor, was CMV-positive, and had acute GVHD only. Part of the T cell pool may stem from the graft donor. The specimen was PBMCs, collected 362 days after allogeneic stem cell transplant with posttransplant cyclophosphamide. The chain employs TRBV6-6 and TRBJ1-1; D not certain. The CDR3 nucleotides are TGTGCCAGCAGTTACTCCCAGAACACTGAAGCTTTCTTT. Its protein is CASSYSQNTEAFF.